This paragraph covers one T cell receptor (beta chain) sequence. What this receptor recognizes is not known. Base qualities are not provided; no much larger clone lies one nucleotide away. The data stem from a study of regulatory T cells in long-lasting Graves disease (dated by TCRdb to about 2021). A note on the overall study: Patients with newly diagnosed Graves' disease had been on antithyroid drugs for under 3 months. Persistent Graves' disease patients were compared with newly diagnosed Graves' disease patients by peripheral blood TCR sequencing and RNA sequencing. The study took place in China and was registered as a clinical trial. TCR sequencing covered some 13 persistent and some 20 newly diagnosed Graves' disease patients, some 33 samples in total.

Overall results and qualifications from the work: Only the TCR beta chain was sequenced and analyzed. TRBV28, TRBJ1-2 and TRBJ2-5 were preferentially used in persistent disease, while TRBV20-1 and TRBJ2-1 were favored in newly diagnosed disease. Peripheral blood alone was examined, since thyroid tissue, which constituted the primary lesion, could not be accessed. The authors acknowledged the small sample size as a limitation that may reduce accuracy. Compared with newly diagnosed patients, patients with persistent Graves' disease had lower TCR Shannon entropy and fewer highly expanded clones, which suggests clonal expansion. A larger number of public clonotypes was shared among persistent patients (about 2,700) than among newly diagnosed patients (roughly 1,000).

The sample's time point label, decoded: newly diagnosed GD, antithyroid drugs for less than 3 months. For both TCR sequencing and RNA sequencing, RNA was extracted from PBMCs using TRIzol. The diagnosis of Graves' disease followed American Thyroid Association guidelines. Patients were recruited from an endocrinology department in Xi'an, China. Each patient gave 8.5 to 9.5 milliliters of peripheral blood, collected in an EDTA anticoagulant tube. Ficoll Paque Plus density gradient separation was used to isolate PBMCs, and no additional T cell sorting was done. An Agilent 2100 Bioanalyzer and agarose gel were used to check RNA quality, and a NanoDrop 2000 was used to measure RNA concentration. Library method: multiplex PCR. The instrument was an Illumina HiSeq 4000. CDR3 regions were amplified by Arm-PCR with iRepertoire HTBI primers to construct TCR beta libraries. PCR products were gel purified before sequencing. The authors' pipeline ran thus. Gene usage analysis of CDR3 amino acid clonotypes relied on the 60 or so TRBV and 13 to 15 TRBJ segments identified across samples. COPE and FqMerger were used to merge filtered high-quality paired reads into contigs. BLAST was used to align contigs to IMGT TRBV, TRBD and TRBJ reference genes, and CDR3 was defined according to IMGT. Any clonotype with a frequency above 0.1% was classified as a highly expanded clone. Shannon entropy was used to measure repertoire diversity, and the Gini coefficient was used to measure V-J evenness. A clonotype was considered public if more than one individual shared it. TCRdb reprocessed the public reads (quality trimming at Q25 with fastp, clone calling with MiXCR) and kept in-frame beta chains. Each entry merges the rows of one CDR3 protein and shows their most common DNA and genes. In this record, the V and J calls reflect TCRdb's handling and not the investigators' own analysis. In this sample the table shows approximately 400,000 distinct CDR3 sequences, under 15% of which occur a single time. Over 15% of the sample goes to the ten largest clones.

The CDR3 holds 15 amino acids from the cysteine to the phenylalanine. The read is trimmed to its CDR3 DNA, 45 bases read in frame from base 1. V loses 1 base of germline sequence and J loses 1 base, and the interval between the two ends is 9 bases. For CDR1 and CDR2, the germline V gene lists SGHDN and FVKESK. These same records also appear under a second study, on T cells in Graves' hyperthyroidism and ophthalmopathy. The second study reports: Stable Graves' hyperthyroidism was defined as the absence of progression to ophthalmopathy over 18 months of follow-up. Hyperthyroidism patients were newly diagnosed, had a disease duration of under 2 months, and were aged 18 to 65 years. Any patient with an uncontrolled infection, another autoimmune disease, pregnancy or lactation was excluded. Diagnoses were established on the basis of clinical symptoms, serum thyroxine and TRAb, thyroid ultrasound, and orbital computed tomography. The first round of RT-PCR for the TCR CDR3 was performed with the HTBI primer set and the Qiagen OneStep RT-PCR kit. Most expanded thyroid clonotypes (frequency above 0.001) were also detected in blood, suggesting blood repertoires may reflect thyroid immune responses. In cross-validation, a model built on a 13 V-J signature told ophthalmopathy apart from stable hyperthyroidism with just under 90% sensitivity and about 81% specificity, and in testing the same model reached 80%/75%. In validation, the model predicted progression to ophthalmopathy with approximately 71% sensitivity and around 72% specificity, a median of about 6 months before onset. A discovery cohort of roughly 100 patients, about 40 with Graves' ophthalmopathy and under 60 with stable Graves' hyperthyroidism, was used to find distinguishing TCR V-J signatures. An independent validation cohort of some 18 hyperthyroidism patients and about 15 patients who later progressed to ophthalmopathy tested prospective prediction of ophthalmopathy. For training and testing, the roughly 97 patients in the discovery cohort were randomly divided in a 7:3 ratio. The study also compared thyroid tissue and blood T-cell repertoires from 5 to 7 Graves' hyperthyroidism patients. After blood sampling, hyperthyroidism patients were treated with methimazole at a starting dose of 30 mg daily, and ophthalmopathy patients were treated with high-dose intravenous methylprednisolone. A second multiplex PCR round built the libraries, followed by size selection and purification. Sequencing of the libraries was done on an Illumina HiSeq2000 using paired-end 100 bp reads. SOAPnuke was used to process the raw data, throwing out any read that contained adapters or uncalled bases, had a mean Phred below 15, or lacked an exact constant-primer or identifier match. COPE v1.2.5 was used to merge the high-quality paired reads, and each unique nucleotide sequence was defined as a clonotype. MiTCR v1.1 was used to align clonotypes to the IMGT TRBV, TRBD and TRBJ reference segments. The analysis was restricted to V-J combinations with a frequency above 0.0001, which together covered roughly 99% of the repertoires. The TCS score was defined as F50 (clonal expansion) divided by E x V (chaos), with BLOSUM62-based TCRdist calculated between CDR3 peptides within each V-J. Welch's t-statistics and random forest reduced fewer than 600 V-J features to 13, which were used in a naive Bayes classifier (R e1071). No statistical method was used to set the sample size in advance, and investigators knew the group allocation. The paper reports TCR Vbeta CDR3 sequencing of more than 120 peripheral blood samples: 43 ophthalmopathy, fewer than 80 hyperthyroidism and around 17 progressor patients.

The receptor comes from a woman between 25 and 40 years old with Graves disease. Donor details come from another sample of the same person, matched by shared clones. Specimen: peripheral blood mononuclear cells (PBMCs), collected at new diagnosis, from a patient treated with antithyroid drugs. The rearrangement combines TRBV14 with TRBJ2-3; the D gene assignment is ambiguous. CDR3 protein: CASSQGGFGTDTQYF. Read as DNA, the sequence is TGTGCCAGCAGCCAAGGGGGATTCGGCACAGATACGCAGTATTTT.